The 2 T cell receptor beta chains below come from one sample, sequenced in a study of PD-1 blockade in classical Hodgkin lymphoma. Here immunoSEQ multiplex PCR was the method, and the copy in TCRdb shows in-frame clones only, minus some. The sample has 17,000 or so clones; 90% are singletons. Time point: newly diagnosed, previously untreated cHL patient sample. The specimen was peripheral blood mononuclear cells (PBMCs). Source of these receptors: a human donor with classical Hodgkin lymphoma.

The chain couples TRBV2 to TRBJ1-1; D is uncertain. Germline lookup yields CDR1 SNHLY and CDR2 FYNNEI. The CDR3 is made up of 14 amino acids. V shed 5 bases and J shed 1 base, with 11 bases lying between them. The chain's CDR3 is CASSSYRRNTEAFF. As DNA, the CDR3 is TGTGCCAGCAGTTCCTACCGGCGGAACACTGAAGCTTTCTTT. The whole variable domain, filled in from reference TRBV2 and TRBJ1-1, reads EPEVTQTPSHQVTQMGQEVILRCVPISNHLYFYWYRQILGQKVEFLVSFYNNEISEKSEIFDDQFSVERPDGSNFTLKIRSTKLEDSAMYFCASSSYRRNTEAFFGQGTRLTVV.

The gene calls are TRBV10-3 and TRBJ1-5; D is possibly TRBD1 (6 bases). Germline-derived CDR1 and CDR2 are ENHRY and SYGVKD. CDR3 length: 15 amino acids. V lost 0 bases and J 5 bases, leaving 11 bases between the germline ends. The CDR3 nucleotides read TGTGCCATCAGTGAGTCGAGGGCAGGGGATCAGCCCCAGCATTTT. The encoded protein is CAISESRAGDQPQHF.